Each of the 25 T cell receptor beta chains below was sequenced from the same sample in a study of regulatory dendritic cells for organ transplantation. This table comes from immunoSEQ multiplex PCR, and its TCRdb copy is limited to in-frame clones, with some not included. The table shows 25,000 to 30,000 clones, with about four fifths occurring only once. Sequenced input: naive CD4+ T cells from blood. As to subset: CD45RA+ naive T cells. The receptor set was obtained from a human donor in good health.

The chain carries TRBV10-3 and TRBJ2-3; 10 bases fit TRBD1. Germline lookup yields CDR1 ENHRY and CDR2 SYGVKD. The length of the CDR3 is 15 residues. The V segment lost 2 bases and the J segment 1 base; nucleotides outside the gene matches: 0. The DNA for the CDR3 is TGTGCCATCAGTGAGGGACAGGGGGGCACAGATACGCAGTATTTT. Its protein product is CAISEGQGGTDTQYF.

The chain is built from TRBV5-1 and TRBJ2-5; possibly TRBD2 for D (6 bases). V was pared by 9 bases and J by 5 bases, with 11 bases between. Germline assignment: CDR1 SGHRS and CDR2 YFSETQ. The CDR3 runs to 11 residues. DNA for the CDR3: TGCGCCACCGGAGGGGAGGAGACCCAGTACTTC. This encodes CATGGEETQYF.

The sample holds a few counts of this clone. The chain carries TRBV6-6 and TRBJ2-2; the D gene is possibly TRBD2 (6 bases). Trimming removed 7 bases at V and 2 bases at J, with 11 bases between. The CDR3 has 14 residues. Germline V lookup: CDR1 MNHNY, CDR2 SVGAGI (reference sequence). CDR3 sequence: CASNQDYNTGELFF. The CDR3 DNA reads as TGTGCCAGCAACCAGGACTATAACACCGGGGAGCTGTTTTTT.

This clone appeared a few times. The chain uses TRBV7-2 and TRBJ2-2; TRBD2 matches 12 bases. CDR1 and CDR2 from the germline V gene are SGHTA and FQGNSA. J lost 1 base, V lost 3 bases, and 3 bases had no gene match. CDR3 length equals 17 residues. The chain's CDR3 is CASSFLAGGKNTGELFF. CDR3 nucleotide sequence: TGTGCCAGCAGCTTCCTAGCGGGGGGGAAGAACACCGGGGAGCTGTTTTTT.

This sequence joins TRBV5-4 and TRBJ2-7; D gene uncertain. Trimming removed 4 bases from V and 5 bases from J, with 10 bases in between. This CDR3 is built from 12 residues. Germline-derived CDR1 and CDR2 are SGHNT and YYREEE (reference sequence). CDR3 DNA sequence: TGTGCCAGCAGCCCCCGGTTCGACGAGCAGTACTTC. It translates to CASSPRFDEQYF. Full variable domain (missing parts from reference TRBV5-4 and TRBJ2-7): ETGVTQSPTHLIKTRGQQVTLRCSSQSGHNTVSWYQQALGQGPQFIFQYYREEENGRGNFPPRFSGLQFPNYSSELNVNALELDDSALYLCASSPRFDEQYFGPGTRLTVT.

The chain combines TRBV7-9 with TRBJ2-1; maybe TRBD1 (8 bases). With 5 bases removed from V and 7 bases from J, the gap between germline ends came to 18 bases. The length of the CDR3 is 15 residues. Per the germline V gene, CDR1 is SEHNR and CDR2 is FQNEAQ (reference sequence). The CDR3 here is CASSPAGQATNEQFF. CDR3 nucleotide sequence: TGTGCCAGCAGCCCAGCGGGACAGGCTACTAATGAGCAGTTCTTC.

The V call is TRBV6-5, the J call TRBJ1-6; a weak D match, TRBD1 (5 bases). This CDR3 comprises 15 residues. V shed 1 base and J shed 9 bases, with 13 bases lying between them. Germline CDR1 is MNHEY and CDR2 is SVGAGI. In DNA, the CDR3 is TGTGCCAGCAGTTACTTCGCCGGGGGAGGTTCACCCCTCCACTTT. This sequence encodes CASSYFAGGGSPLHF.

This clone was seen more than once but under ten times. The chain combines TRBV5-4 with TRBJ1-6, with D possibly being TRBD1 (6 bases). The germline gives CDR1 SGHNT, CDR2 YYREEE (reference sequence). This CDR3 comprises 15 residues. Trimming took off 0 bases at V and 5 bases at J, with 9 bases between the two ends. The CDR3 protein is CASSLGSGDNSPLHF. CDR3 DNA sequence: TGTGCCAGCAGCTTGGGGTCAGGGGATAATTCACCCCTCCACTTT.

This clone was found once. This chain joins TRBV5-1 and TRBJ1-2; D possibly corresponds to TRBD1 (6 bases). This CDR3 spans 16 amino acids. Trimming left V 2 bases short and J 3 bases short, with 17 bases between. Germline V gene data show CDR1 as SGHRS and CDR2 as YFSETQ. In nucleotides, the CDR3 is TGCGCCAGCAGCTTATCCGGGGGGGCGGTCGACTATGGCTACACCTTC. Translated: CASSLSGGAVDYGYTF. Full variable domain (missing parts from reference TRBV5-1 and TRBJ1-2): KAGVTQTPRYLIKTRGQQVTLSCSPISGHRSVSWYQQTPGQGLQFLFEYFSETQRNKGNFPGRFSGRQFSNSRSEMNVSTLELGDSALYLCASSLSGGAVDYGYTFGSGTRLTVV.

This clone was detected only once. This sequence joins TRBV9 and TRBJ1-5; 9 bases are a match to TRBD1. The germline V gene has CDR1 SGDLS and CDR2 YYNGEE. The CDR3 is 15 amino acids. Trimming removed 4 bases from V and 4 bases from J; junction bases left unmatched: 6. CDR3 residues: CASSPRTGENQPQHF. DNA of the CDR3: TGTGCCAGCAGCCCCCGGACAGGGGAGAATCAGCCCCAGCATTTT.

The sample holds one count of this clone. The chain carries TRBV6-1 and TRBJ1-3; 11 bases line up with TRBD1. V dropped 4 bases and J dropped 3; count of bases not matched to a gene: 2. Germline values: CDR1 MNHNS, CDR2 SASEGT. This CDR3 region has 15 residues. The CDR3 sequence is CASSVGTGGGNTIYF. As DNA, the CDR3 is TGTGCCAGCAGTGTTGGGACAGGGGGTGGAAACACCATATATTTT.

The chain recombines TRBV11-2 with TRBJ1-5; D gene uncertain. Germline assignment: CDR1 SGHAT and CDR2 FQNNGV. V lost 2 bases and J lost 6, with 5 bases in between. The CDR3 is 12 amino acids. CDR3 nucleotides: TGTGCCAGCAGCTTACCGGGTCAGCCCCAGCATTTT. It codes for CASSLPGQPQHF.

This chain joins TRBV19 and TRBJ2-5; 10 bases align to TRBD2. The V and J ends lost 3 bases and 3 bases, in that order; junction bases with no gene match: 13. The CDR3 has 18 amino acids. Germline V gives CDR1 LNHDA, CDR2 SQIVND (reference sequence). CDR3 DNA sequence: TGTGCCAGTAGTATTCGGTCTAGCGGGGGCCCCGGGGAAGAGACCCAGTACTTC. Translation: CASSIRSSGGPGEETQYF.

The gene calls are TRBV7-9 and TRBJ1-2; possible D gene TRBD1, 5 bases. The CDR3 totals 13 residues. The germline V gene has CDR1 SEHNR and CDR2 FQNEAQ (reference sequence). V dropped 7 bases and J dropped 3 bases, with 12 bases sitting between them. In DNA, the CDR3 is TGTGCCAGCACCATAGGGGCGGACTATGGCTACACCTTC. Protein: CASTIGADYGYTF.

This sequence joins TRBV9 and TRBJ2-7; D unresolved. Between the trimmed V and J ends, which lost 0 bases and 6 bases, there was a span of 13 bases. Germline CDR1 is SGDLS and CDR2 is YYNGEE. This CDR3 has 14 amino acids. DNA of the CDR3: TGTGCCAGCAGCGTAGCTCTACGGTCGGGCGAGCAGTACTTC. This translates into CASSVALRSGEQYF.

The chain has TRBV18 and TRBJ2-5; perhaps TRBD2 as D (5 bases). The CDR3 has 15 amino acids. V was trimmed by 1 base and J by 0 bases, leaving 9 bases between them. Germline CDR1 and CDR2: KGHSH and LQKENI. CDR3 loop: CASSPQGSDQETQYF. The CDR3 DNA reads as TGTGCCAGCTCACCACAGGGTAGCGACCAAGAGACCCAGTACTTC.

The rearrangement uses TRBV6-5 and TRBJ2-7; 11 bases line up with TRBD2. The ends lost 5 bases at V and 9 bases at J; junction bases unmatched: 12. Germline assignment: CDR1 MNHEY and CDR2 SVGAGI. The CDR3 sequence is 15 residues long. This chain's CDR3 is CASSGVAGGTPRQYF. The CDR3 DNA sequence: TGTGCCAGCAGTGGAGTAGCGGGGGGGACCCCGCGGCAGTACTTC.

V and J are TRBV6-5 and TRBJ1-6, with TRBD1 identical over 8 bases. CDR3 length equals 15 residues. V gave up 7 bases and J gave up 0 bases; unmatched junction bases: 2. Germline CDR1 is MNHEY and CDR2 is SVGAGI. CDR3 protein: CASNQGASYNSPLHF. As DNA, the CDR3 is TGTGCCAGCAACCAGGGGGCCTCCTATAATTCACCCCTCCACTTT.

This chain joins TRBV28 and TRBJ2-7, with TRBD1 matching 9 bases. The CDR3 length is 16 residues. Germline CDR1 MDHEN, CDR2 SYDVKM. V gave up 2 bases and J gave up 3 bases; unmatched junction bases: 8. This chain's CDR3 is CASSLSPGTGSYEQYF. CDR3 sequence (DNA): TGTGCCAGCAGTTTAAGTCCCGGGACAGGGAGCTACGAGCAGTACTTC. Variable domain in full (rest from reference TRBV28 and TRBJ2-7): DVKVTQSSRYLVKRTGEKVFLECVQDMDHENMFWYRQDPGLGLRLIYFSYDVKMKEKGDIPEGYSVSREKKERFSLILESASTNQTSMYLCASSLSPGTGSYEQYFGPGTRLTVT.

This chain links TRBV19 with TRBJ1-5, with D maybe TRBD1 (5 bases). The CDR3 length is 18 residues. From germline, CDR1 is LNHDA and CDR2 SQIVND (reference sequence). V dropped 4 bases and J dropped 4 bases, with 23 bases sitting between them. The CDR3 sequence is CASSKRGTGQVWNQPQHF. For the CDR3, the DNA is TGTGCCAGTAGTAAGCGGGGGACCGGCCAAGTATGGAATCAGCCCCAGCATTTT.

This chain links TRBV5-4 with TRBJ1-3; TRBD1 matches at 8 bases. The germline V gene has CDR1 SGHNT and CDR2 YYREEE (reference sequence). V shed 2 bases, J shed 2 bases, and the junction held 9 bases outside the gene matches. The CDR3 covers 17 residues. The CDR3 reads CASSFQGAFLTGNTIYF. The CDR3 DNA reads TGTGCCAGCAGCTTCCAGGGGGCGTTTCTCACTGGAAACACCATATATTTT.

This sequence joins TRBV7-3 and TRBJ2-3; tentative D call: TRBD2 (5 bases). Germline assignment: CDR1 SGHTA and CDR2 FQGTGA. V lost 4 bases and J lost 6, with 8 bases in between. The CDR3 has 12 amino acids. The CDR3 bases are TGTGCCAGCAGCTCAGGAGGCGATACGCAGTATTTT. This encodes CASSSGGDTQYF.

The chain uses TRBV23-1 and TRBJ2-7; D perhaps matches TRBD1 (5 bases). TRBV23-1 is an open reading frame, and its role is uncertain. Trimming took 3 bases from V and 2 from J, leaving 8 bases between them. The CDR3 is 13 amino acids. This CDR3 is CASSHPGTYEQYF. The CDR3 nucleotides are TGCGCCAGCAGTCATCCAGGGACCTACGAGCAGTACTTC.

This clone was seen once. The rearrangement joins TRBV5-3 to TRBJ2-5, with 8 positions matching TRBD1. TRBV5-3 is classed as an ORF, of uncertain function. The CDR3 extends over 16 amino acids. The V and J ends lost 4 bases and 4 bases, in that order; junction bases with no gene match: 12. The DNA for the CDR3 is TGTGCCAGAAGCGGTCGACAGGGGCCGTCACCAGAGACCCAGTACTTC. The encoded protein is CARSGRQGPSPETQYF.

This sequence joins TRBV5-1 and TRBJ2-1, with D maybe TRBD2 (7 bases). The CDR3 spans 15 residues. Germline CDR1 reads SGHRS; CDR2 reads YFSETQ. V shed 0 bases and J shed 8 bases, with 15 bases lying between them. CDR3 sequence reads: CASSLVAGAEDEQFF. CDR3 sequence (DNA): TGCGCCAGCAGCTTGGTCGCGGGGGCGGAGGATGAGCAGTTCTTC.